This T cell receptor beta chain derives from a study of T cells in narcolepsy. This CDR3 comprises 13 residues. The ends were cut back, 4 bases at V and 6 bases at J, with 12 bases in the middle. CDR1 and CDR2 (germline): SGHDN, FVKESK. TCRdb keeps only in-frame clones here, not all; method: immunoSEQ multiplex PCR. The sample lists 20,000 to 25,000 clones; almost 85% were seen once. This chain uses TRBV14 with TRBJ1-2; D uncertain. The clonotype comes from a human donor with narcolepsy. The material sequenced was CD45RA- memory CD4+ T cells from PBMCs. CDR3 protein: CASSLLQFDGYTF. The CDR3 DNA follows: TGTGCCAGCAGCCTACTCCAATTTGATGGCTACACCTTC.